One sample yielded the 23 T cell receptor beta chains listed below, sequenced in a study of Ad26.COV2.S vaccination and SARS-CoV-2 variants (dated by TCRdb to about 2021). The library relied on the immunoSEQ multiplex PCR assay. TCRdb's version of the immuneACCESS table is confined to in-frame rearrangements and falls short of the full clone set. An unresolved V gene accounts for under half of the shortfall where checked; the remainder is of unknown origin. The sample table holds about 680,000 clones, of which more than 70% were seen once. The ten biggest clones cover approximately 1.5% of the sample. The treatment or condition label corresponds to: approximately 18 received Ad26.COV2.S at low or high dose, single or two shots; 5 received placebo; per-sample allocation not given. For vaccine and placebo recipients, the sequenced repertoires came from samples collected on day 63 after the first injection.

Sequenced here: peripheral blood, sampled in a trial of Ad26.COV2.S vaccine versus placebo. These receptors were obtained from a person between 18 and 59 years old who received the Ad26.COV2.S COVID-19 vaccine or a placebo.

J is TRBJ2-7 and V is TRBV19; TRBD1 agrees at 10 bases. V lost 6 bases and J lost 5; bases outside the gene matches: 7. The CDR3 runs to 14 residues. Germline V gives CDR1 LNHDA, CDR2 SQIVND (reference sequence). CDR3 DNA: TGTGCCAGTAGGGGGACAGGGGAATGGAACGAGCAGTACTTC. Protein product: CASRGTGEWNEQYF.

The rearrangement joins TRBV11-2 to TRBJ1-2; no clear D. Trimming cost V 7 bases and J 3 bases, with 12 bases left between them. Germline assignment: CDR1 SGHAT and CDR2 FQNNGV. CDR3 length equals 13 residues. CDR3 sequence (DNA): TGTGCCAGCACCCCTACGGGGTACTATGGCTACACCTTC. Amino acids: CASTPTGYYGYTF. The whole variable domain, filled in from reference TRBV11-2 and TRBJ1-2, reads EAGVAQSPRYKIIEKRQSVAFWCNPISGHATLYWYQQILGQGPKLLIQFQNNGVVDDSQLPKDRFSAERLKGVDSTLKIQPAKLEDSAVYLCASTPTGYYGYTFGSGTRLTVV.

The rearrangement joins TRBV24-1 to TRBJ2-1, with D possibly being TRBD2 (5 bases). The germline gives CDR1 KGHDR, CDR2 SFDVKD. The CDR3 runs 16 residues. V lost 0 bases and J lost 8, with 16 bases in between. The CDR3 coding sequence is TGTGCCACCAGTGATTTGAAACGGGGTAAGGAAGATGAGCAGTTCTTC. Translating gives CATSDLKRGKEDEQFF.

The chain couples TRBV2 to TRBJ1-5, with 7 bases matching TRBD1. With V trimmed by 3 bases and J by 6 bases, 5 bases remained unmatched. Germline V gene lookup returns CDR1 SNHLY and CDR2 FYNNEI. The CDR3 has 14 amino acids. CDR3 sequence (DNA): TGTGCCAGCAGTGATCAGGGGGTAGGTCAGCCCCAGCATTTT. Its protein is CASSDQGVGQPQHF.

This clone was seen once. The rearrangement joins TRBV11-2 to TRBJ2-5, with TRBD1 matching 7 bases. Germline lookup yields CDR1 SGHAT and CDR2 FQNNGV. The CDR3 totals 15 residues. With 5 bases clipped from V and 5 bases from J, the junction kept 11 bases outside the gene matches. The CDR3 loop reads CASSRTTGVGETQYF. The CDR3 DNA reads as TGTGCCAGCAGCCGCACCACAGGGGTTGGCGAGACCCAGTACTTC.

This chain uses TRBV5-1 with TRBJ2-7; TRBD2 might be the D (5 bases). CDR1 SGHRS and CDR2 YFSETQ come from the germline V gene. Trimming took 4 bases from V and 6 from J, leaving 8 bases between them. CDR3 length: 11 residues. This chain's CDR3 is CASSEEAEQYF. The CDR3 coding sequence is TGCGCCAGCAGCGAGGAGGCCGAGCAGTACTTC.

A few counts support this clone. The chain combines TRBV3-1 (or the pseudogene TRBV3-2) with TRBJ1-4, with TRBD1 as a possible D gene (6 bases). In germline, CDR1 is LGHDT, CDR2 YNNKEL (reference sequence). The CDR3 covers 15 residues. The V gene lost 1 base and the J gene lost 7 bases, with 13 bases spanning the gap. The CDR3 DNA is TGTGCCAGCAGCCAAGTCACCCCCAGGGGTGAAAAACTGTTTTTT. It yields the protein CASSQVTPRGEKLFF.

The rearrangement joins TRBV30 to TRBJ2-7, with 11 nucleotides matching TRBD2. CDR3 length: 17 residues. J lost 5 bases, V lost 0 bases, and 12 bases had no gene match. CDR1 is GTSNPN, CDR2 SVGIG, per germline (reference sequence). CDR3: CAWSVIRASGRSNEQYF. The CDR3 region has the DNA TGTGCCTGGAGTGTAATAAGGGCTAGCGGGAGGTCCAACGAGCAGTACTTC.

The chain employs TRBV7-3 and TRBJ2-3, with TRBD2 matching 8 bases. The CDR3 runs 15 residues. Per the germline V gene, CDR1 is SGHTA and CDR2 is FQGTGA. With 3 bases clipped from V and 1 base from J, the junction kept 3 bases outside the gene matches. In nucleotides, the CDR3 is TGTGCCAGCAGCTTTATTAGCGGGGGCACAGATACGCAGTATTTT. It yields the protein CASSFISGGTDTQYF. Together with reference TRBV7-3 and TRBJ2-3, the CDR3 gives the full variable domain: GAGVSQTPSNKVTEKGKYVELRCDPISGHTALYWYRQSLGQGPEFLIYFQGTGAADDSGLPNDRFFAVRPEGSVSTLKIQRTERGDSAVYLCASSFISGGTDTQYFGPGTRLTVL.

This clone was found a few times. The chain carries TRBV6-5 and TRBJ1-4; TRBD1 matches at 8 bases. The junction had 4 bases not matched to a gene; V was cut back by 8 bases and J by 8 bases. Per the germline V gene, CDR1 is MNHEY and CDR2 is SVGAGI. This CDR3 has 12 residues. CDR3 sequence reads: CASRTGMEKLFF. The CDR3 DNA reads TGTGCCAGCCGGACAGGGATGGAAAAACTGTTTTTT.

This CDR3 is CATSVGSGTNTGELFF. The DNA of the CDR3 is TGTGCCACCAGCGTAGGAAGCGGCACCAACACCGGGGAGCTGTTTTTT. The V gene is TRBV24-1, the J gene TRBJ2-2, with D possibly TRBD2 on 5 matching bases. The V end was cut by 7 bases, the J end by 2 bases, with 16 bases between. The length of the CDR3 is 16 residues. Germline CDR1 and CDR2: KGHDR and SFDVKD.

V gene TRBV2 combines with J gene TRBJ2-1; D is ambiguous. This CDR3 has 10 amino acids. Trimming removed 7 bases at V and 6 bases at J, with 4 bases between. CDR1 and CDR2 (germline): SNHLY, FYNNEI. CDR3 in DNA: TGTGCCAGCATTAGCAATGAGCAGTTCTTC. Translating gives CASISNEQFF.

This chain joins TRBV3-1 (or the pseudogene TRBV3-2) and TRBJ2-7; 7 nucleotides line up with TRBD1. J gave up 3 bases and V 1 base, and 6 bases lay outside the gene matches. Germline V gene sequence: CDR1 LGHDT, CDR2 YNNKEL (reference sequence). The CDR3 sequence is 15 residues long. The CDR3 loop reads CASSQVGQGDYEQYF. CDR3 sequence (DNA): TGTGCCAGCAGCCAAGTAGGTCAGGGGGACTACGAGCAGTACTTC.

The gene calls are TRBV6-5 and TRBJ2-5, with D uncertain. The CDR3 is made up of 13 amino acids. Germline assignment: CDR1 MNHEY and CDR2 SVGAGI. V was trimmed by 0 bases and J by 7 bases, leaving 9 bases between them. CDR3 DNA sequence: TGTGCCAGCAGTTACTCGGGTTTTGGGACCCAGTACTTC. This sequence encodes CASSYSGFGTQYF.

This sequence joins TRBV7-3 and TRBJ2-3, with D unclear. Germline V CDR1 and CDR2: SGHTA, FQGTGA. The CDR3 sequence is 13 residues long. The ends were cut back, 2 bases at V and 3 bases at J, with 6 bases in the middle. CDR3 sequence: CASSLVPTDTQYF. CDR3 DNA: TGTGCCAGCAGCTTAGTCCCTACAGATACGCAGTATTTT.

There are a few counts of this clone. The chain employs TRBV19 and TRBJ1-6, with TRBD1 identical over 8 bases. Trimming took 3 bases from V and 9 from J; bases not matched to a gene: 22. The CDR3 covers 20 residues. In germline, CDR1 is LNHDA, CDR2 SQIVND (reference sequence). The CDR3: CASSITRLPTTGEAGSPLHF. DNA for the CDR3: TGTGCCAGTAGTATCACCCGGCTCCCCACGACAGGGGAAGCGGGTTCACCCCTCCACTTT.

The rearrangement uses TRBV6-5 and TRBJ1-4; tentative D call: TRBD1 (6 bases). The ends were cut back, 5 bases at V and 5 bases at J, with 15 bases in the middle. Per germline, CDR1 MNHEY and CDR2 SVGAGI. The CDR3 has 15 residues. CDR3 in amino acids: CASSPRDTQNEKLFF. CDR3 sequence (DNA): TGTGCCAGCAGTCCCCGGGACACTCAAAATGAAAAACTGTTTTTT.

This chain connects TRBV11-2 to TRBJ2-7; no firm D call. V lost 1 base and J lost 0, with 7 bases in between. This CDR3 comprises 14 residues. Germline V CDR1 and CDR2: SGHAT, FQNNGV. The chain's CDR3 is CASSLAPSSYEQYF. CDR3 bases: TGTGCCAGCAGCTTAGCTCCTAGCTCCTACGAGCAGTACTTC.

The chain combines TRBV27 with TRBJ2-1; the match to TRBD2 covers 11 bases. After removal of 5 bases from V and 4 bases from J, the junction contained 7 bases not matched to a gene. CDR1 is MNHEY, CDR2 SMNVEV, per germline (reference sequence). The CDR3 runs 16 residues. The CDR3: CASSPNSGRAYNEQFF. The CDR3 coding sequence is TGTGCCAGCAGTCCAAATAGCGGGAGGGCTTACAATGAGCAGTTCTTC.

J is TRBJ1-1 and V is TRBV19; possibly TRBD1 for D (5 bases). Germline CDR1 LNHDA, CDR2 SQIVND (reference sequence). Trimming took 5 bases from V and 4 from J, leaving 17 bases between them. There are 15 residues in the CDR3. The CDR3 region has the DNA TGTGCCAGTAGTCTAGTAGGGGCCGTGACCACTGAAGCTTTCTTT. This sequence encodes CASSLVGAVTTEAFF. The whole variable domain, remainder taken from reference TRBV19 and TRBJ1-1, is DGGITQSPKYLFRKEGQNVTLSCEQNLNHDAMYWYRQDPGQGLRLIYYSQIVNDFQKGDIAEGYSVSREKKESFPLTVTSAQKNPTAFYLCASSLVGAVTTEAFFGQGTRLTVV.

This chain links TRBV29-1 with TRBJ2-1; perhaps TRBD2 as D (6 bases). The V and J ends lost 0 bases and 6 bases respectively, with 18 bases between them. Looked up from germline, CDR1 is SQVTM and CDR2 is ANQGSEA. This CDR3 region has 16 residues. The CDR3, as DNA: TGCAGCGTTGAAGATCGGAGCGGAGGGGCCTCCAATGAGCAGTTCTTC. Translation gives CSVEDRSGGASNEQFF.

The rearrangement links TRBV7-9 to TRBJ1-1; D not certain. Germline CDR1 and CDR2: SEHNR and FQNEAQ (reference sequence). This CDR3 comprises 15 residues. Trimming removed 1 base from V and 2 bases from J, with 11 bases in between. CDR3: CASSLVAMGNTEAFF. The CDR3 coding sequence is TGTGCCAGCAGCTTAGTGGCAATGGGAAACACTGAAGCTTTCTTT.

This clone turned up a few times. The chain joins TRBV10-1 to TRBJ1-5, with 7 positions matching TRBD1. The germline V gene has CDR1 WNHNN and CDR2 SYGVQD (reference sequence). The CDR3 covers 14 residues. The V and J ends lost 3 bases and 5 bases, in that order; junction bases with no gene match: 4. The CDR3 region is CASSEGTEHQPQHF. The CDR3 DNA is TGCGCCAGCAGTGAAGGGACAGAACATCAGCCCCAGCATTTT.